This T cell receptor (beta chain) appears in the sequencing data of a study of monozygotic twins with inflammatory bowel disease. Study-wide points: The sharing of clonotypes with others was lower in IBD patients than in healthy twins, especially with disease activity. Variability may have been added to patient repertoires by differing immunosuppressive treatments.

Concerning this clonotype: Its antigen is not identified.

UMIs that included a 6-nucleotide sample barcode were added by template switching, which took place during cDNA synthesis. TCRdb re-called the 5' RACE reads and shows each CDR3 protein once, DNA omitted. The sample holds roughly 150,000 distinct CDR3 sequences. Germline V gene lookup returns CDR1 SGHRS and CDR2 YFSETQ. The CDR3 contains 13 residues. Unfractionated whole blood yielded total RNA, and T cells were not sorted. V is TRBV5-1 and J is TRBJ1-5. The TCR originated in a human donor with ulcerative colitis or Crohn's disease, or a healthy co-twin of an affected twin (not recorded which). Material for sequencing was blood. The CDR3: CASSEDGNQPQHF.